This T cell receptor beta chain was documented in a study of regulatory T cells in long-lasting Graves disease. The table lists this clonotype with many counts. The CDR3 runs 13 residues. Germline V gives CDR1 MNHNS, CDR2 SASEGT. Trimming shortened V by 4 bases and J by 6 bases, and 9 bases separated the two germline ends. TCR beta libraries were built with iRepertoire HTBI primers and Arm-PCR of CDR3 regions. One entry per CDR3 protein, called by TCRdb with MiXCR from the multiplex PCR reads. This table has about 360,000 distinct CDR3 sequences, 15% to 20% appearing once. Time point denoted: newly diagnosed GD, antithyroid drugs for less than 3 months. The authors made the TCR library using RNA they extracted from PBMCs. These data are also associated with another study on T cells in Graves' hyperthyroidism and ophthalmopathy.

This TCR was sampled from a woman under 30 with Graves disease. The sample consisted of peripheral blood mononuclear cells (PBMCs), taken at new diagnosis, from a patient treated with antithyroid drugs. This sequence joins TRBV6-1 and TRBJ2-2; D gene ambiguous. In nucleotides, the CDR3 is TGTGCCAGCAGTGCCCAGTCCCCCGGGGAGCTGTTTTTT. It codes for CASSAQSPGELFF.